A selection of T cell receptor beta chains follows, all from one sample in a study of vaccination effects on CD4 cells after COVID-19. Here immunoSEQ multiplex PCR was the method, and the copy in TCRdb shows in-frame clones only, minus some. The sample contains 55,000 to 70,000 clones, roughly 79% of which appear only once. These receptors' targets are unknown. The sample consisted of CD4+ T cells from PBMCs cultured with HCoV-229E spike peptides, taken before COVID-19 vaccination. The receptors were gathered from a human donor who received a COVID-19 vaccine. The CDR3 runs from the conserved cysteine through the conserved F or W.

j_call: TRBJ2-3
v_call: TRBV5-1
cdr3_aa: CASRRRETNTDTQYF

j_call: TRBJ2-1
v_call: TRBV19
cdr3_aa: CASSIGQPYNEQFF

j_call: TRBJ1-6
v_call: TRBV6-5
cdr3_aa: CASSSPQSSYNSPLHF

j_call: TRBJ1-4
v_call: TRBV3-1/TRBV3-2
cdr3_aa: CASSLKGRFISDEKLFF

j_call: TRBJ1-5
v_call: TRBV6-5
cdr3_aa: CASGVGQPQHF

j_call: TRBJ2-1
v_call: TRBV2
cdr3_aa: CASGRTSNSYNEQFF

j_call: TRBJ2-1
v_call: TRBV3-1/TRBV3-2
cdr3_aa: CASSQGLAGGNEQFF

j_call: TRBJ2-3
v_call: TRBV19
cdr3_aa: CASTPGHTRADTQYF

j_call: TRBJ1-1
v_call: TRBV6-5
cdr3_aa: CARDWSPKGTEAFF

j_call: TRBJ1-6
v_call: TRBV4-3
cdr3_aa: CASSQEPRENSPLHF

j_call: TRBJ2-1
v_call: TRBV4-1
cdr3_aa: CASSREKGTGVGNEQFF

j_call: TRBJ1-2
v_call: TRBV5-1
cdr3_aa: CASSLGQGVGYTF

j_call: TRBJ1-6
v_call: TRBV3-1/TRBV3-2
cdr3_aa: CASSQDRGRSPLHF

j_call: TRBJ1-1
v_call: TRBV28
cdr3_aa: CASTEDLWRAEAFF

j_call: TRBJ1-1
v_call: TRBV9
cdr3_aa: CASSVSGQGTEAFF

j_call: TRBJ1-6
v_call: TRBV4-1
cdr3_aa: CASSQEGGDSPLHF

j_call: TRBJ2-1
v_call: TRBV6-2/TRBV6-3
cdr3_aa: CASSLFYNEQFF

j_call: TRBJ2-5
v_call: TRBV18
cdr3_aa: CASSSRGTQYF

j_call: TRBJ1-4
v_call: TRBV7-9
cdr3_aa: CASSLGGTNEKLFF

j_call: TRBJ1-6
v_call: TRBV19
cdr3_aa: CASSPDNSPLHF

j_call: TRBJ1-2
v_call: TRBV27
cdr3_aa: CASSARIPIYYGYTF

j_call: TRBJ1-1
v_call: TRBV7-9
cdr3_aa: CASSLEAGGVNTEAFF

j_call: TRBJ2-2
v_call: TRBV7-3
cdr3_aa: CASSPHGGSNTGELFF

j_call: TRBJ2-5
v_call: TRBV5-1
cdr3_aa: CASSLPLAEETQYF

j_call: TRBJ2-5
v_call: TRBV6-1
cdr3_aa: CASSELGVSVETQYF

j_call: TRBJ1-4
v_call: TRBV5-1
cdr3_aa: CASSLTWTGVEKLFF

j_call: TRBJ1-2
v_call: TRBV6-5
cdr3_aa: CASRTGGDYGYTF

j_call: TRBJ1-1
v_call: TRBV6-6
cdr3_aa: CASGRQGTEAFF

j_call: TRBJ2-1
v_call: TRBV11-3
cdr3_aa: CASSFAATSGTVNEQFF

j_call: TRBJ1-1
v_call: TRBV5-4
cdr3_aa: CASSLDLGNTEAFF

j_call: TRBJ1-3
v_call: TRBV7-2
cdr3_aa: CASTTRASGNTIYF

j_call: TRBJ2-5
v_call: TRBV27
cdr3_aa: CASSSTTGLSRPETQYF

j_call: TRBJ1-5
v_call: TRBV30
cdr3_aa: CAWSVQGGGNQPQHF

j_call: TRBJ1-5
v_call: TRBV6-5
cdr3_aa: CASREYTGNQPQHF

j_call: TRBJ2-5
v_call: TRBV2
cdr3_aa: CASSEALLVVKTQYF

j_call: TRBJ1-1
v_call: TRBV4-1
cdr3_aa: CASSYTGTGNTEAFF

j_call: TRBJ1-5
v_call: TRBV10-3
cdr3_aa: CAISDDIGRGRLGNQPQHF

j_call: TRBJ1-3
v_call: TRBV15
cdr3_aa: CATSRDPGGGTFGNTIYF

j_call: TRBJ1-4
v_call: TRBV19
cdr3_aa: CASSIGGQVNEKLFF

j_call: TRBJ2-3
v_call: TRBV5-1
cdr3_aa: CASGSGGAIAADTQYF

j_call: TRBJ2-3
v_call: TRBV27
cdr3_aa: CASSLGSLSTDTQYF

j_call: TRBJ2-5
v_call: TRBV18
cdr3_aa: CASSPLPSPKGETQYF

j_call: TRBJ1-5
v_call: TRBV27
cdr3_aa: CASSFRGANQPQHF